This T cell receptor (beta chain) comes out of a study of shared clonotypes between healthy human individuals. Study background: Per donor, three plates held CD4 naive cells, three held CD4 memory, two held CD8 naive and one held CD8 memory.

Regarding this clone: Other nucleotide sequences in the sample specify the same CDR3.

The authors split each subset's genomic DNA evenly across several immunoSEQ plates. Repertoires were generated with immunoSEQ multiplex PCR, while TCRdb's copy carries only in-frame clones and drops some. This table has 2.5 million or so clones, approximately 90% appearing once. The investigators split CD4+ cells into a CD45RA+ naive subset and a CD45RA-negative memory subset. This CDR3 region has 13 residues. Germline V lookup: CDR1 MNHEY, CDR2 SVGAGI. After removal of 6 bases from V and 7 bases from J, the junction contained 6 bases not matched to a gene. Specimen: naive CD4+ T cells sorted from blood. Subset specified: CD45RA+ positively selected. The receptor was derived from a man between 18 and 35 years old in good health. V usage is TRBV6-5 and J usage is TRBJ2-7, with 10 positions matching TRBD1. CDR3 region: CASSRDRGGEQYF. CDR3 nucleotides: TGTGCCAGCAGCCGGGACAGGGGTGGTGAGCAGTACTTC.